The T cell receptor (beta chain) described here comes from a study of TIL therapy for anti-PD-1-resistant metastatic lung cancer. Background on the study: Half of patients were current or former smokers.

The CDR3 consists of 12 residues. V lost 3 bases and J lost 7, with 8 bases in between. Germline V gene data show CDR1 as SGDLS and CDR2 as YYNGEE. This was the immunoSEQ v3 assay. Sequencing depth was 1.5 million to 2 million read pairs for survey level, about 5-6 million for deep. Libraries were prepared by immunoSEQ multiplex PCR; TCRdb keeps only in-frame clonotypes and omits some of them. This table has more than 90,000 clones, about three fifths appearing once. Stated time point: pre-treatment sample, taken before nivolumab and TIL therapy. Pleural nodules or supraclavicular lymph nodes made up most of the excised metastases sampled.

The sequence was obtained from a person between 25 and 80 years old with non-small cell lung cancer. V is TRBV9 and J is TRBJ2-1; D gene uncertain. The sample in question was tumor tissue, obtained at baseline. The CDR3 loop reads CASSEIKNEQFF. As DNA, the CDR3 is TGTGCCAGCAGCGAGATTAAGAATGAGCAGTTCTTC. Looking up the rest from reference TRBV9 and TRBJ2-1 gives the full variable domain: DSGVTQTPKHLITATGQRVTLRCSPRSGDLSVYWYQQSLDQGLQFLIQYYNGEERAKGNILERFSAQQFPDLHSELNLSSLELGDSALYFCASSEIKNEQFFGPGTRLTVL.